Listed below are T cell receptor beta chains from one sample, sequenced in a study of OX40 agonist ivuxolimab in advanced cancers. Only in-frame clones appear in the TCRdb table, and some are missing; sequencing was by immunoSEQ multiplex PCR. This sample has about 46,000 clones, with roughly three quarters found just once. The sequencing used CD4+ or CD8+ T cells sorted from blood, collected in a trial of the OX40 agonist ivuxolimab. Every receptor here comes from an adult with an advanced solid tumor such as melanoma, head and neck, liver or kidney cancer. Each CDR3 is given without its conserved first and last residue. The listing skips clone size in some rows; elsewhere it reads once, few, many or a size class.

TRBV5-6	-	TRBJ1-4	ASSLGWTGHEKLF
TRBV27	-	TRBJ1-2	ASSLSGGRNYGYT
TRBV11-2	-	TRBJ2-1	ASSLQRQSYNEQF
TRBV29-1	-	TRBJ1-4	SGSLNEKLF
TRBV11-3	-	TRBJ1-3	ASSSLPGNTIY
TRBV20-1	-	TRBJ2-1	SAREYWQF
TRBV18	-	TRBJ1-5	ASSRGGSNQPQH
TRBV7-2	-	TRBJ1-5	ASSLGVVPYNQPQH
TRBV4-3	once	TRBJ1-1	ASSQAAGNTEAF
TRBV5-8	-	TRBJ2-7	ASSGAAGAPGSYEQY
TRBV27	-	TRBJ2-7	ASSGQGSSYEQY
TRBV5-4	-	TRBJ1-3	ASSLTGGAYGNTIY
TRBV7-6	once	TRBJ2-4	ASSLGDKNIQY
TRBV5-8	-	TRBJ2-1	ASSRGLAGGGSSYNEQF
TRBV6-1	-	TRBJ1-6	ASSEMGGDSPLH
TRBV6-5	-	TRBJ1-4	ASSYRYRDREI
TRBV7-9	-	TRBJ2-5	ASSLAGQVAVETQY
TRBV28	-	TRBJ2-4	ASSLPFGAGRNIQY
TRBV5-1	-	TRBJ2-7	ASSQTGPYPYEQY
TRBV28	-	TRBJ2-3	ASSQNEQGVWADTQY
TRBV15	-	TRBJ1-2	ATSRDRGAYGYT
TRBV5-1	-	TRBJ2-1	ASSLSSGGVYVEQF
TRBV2	-	TRBJ1-5	ATATMASGFQPQH
TRBV5-6	-	TRBJ2-7	ASRKRGTPNYEQY
TRBV5-4	-	TRBJ2-1	ASSLAGGMNEQF
TRBV18	-	TRBJ1-3	ASSPRTGISGNTIY
TRBV7-2	once	TRBJ1-6	ASSLSVGNNSPLH
TRBV9	-	TRBJ2-1	ASSVAPLAGGGNEQF
TRBV10-2	-	TRBJ1-2	ASNPGEGYGYT
TRBV5-4	-	TRBJ1-6	ASSSSGQANNSPLH
TRBV18	-	TRBJ1-4	ASSPFTGGDEKLF
TRBV27	-	TRBJ1-5	ASSPRRDLPPQH
TRBV18	-	TRBJ1-2	ASSPVGGANYGYT
TRBV19	-	TRBJ1-1	ASSMPPSRSQLNTEAF
TRBV4-2	few	TRBJ1-3	ASSHLGSTSSGNTIY
TRBV5-1	-	TRBJ2-5	ASSSRGGTGETQY
TRBV9	-	TRBJ2-5	ASSVGAGNGETQY
TRBV5-1	-	TRBJ1-2	ASSPGQTNYGYT
TRBV6-4	-	TRBJ1-6	ASRQTQGSPLH
TRBV5-1	-	TRBJ2-5	ASSLVQGEETQY
TRBV6-1	-	TRBJ2-5	ASSEDYPRETQY
TRBV25-1	-	TRBJ1-2	ASSERGKVTNGYT
TRBV7-2	-	TRBJ2-5	ASSLLLAATQY
TRBV7-2	-	TRBJ1-2	ASSSGGGSGYT
TRBV18	-	TRBJ1-1	ASSPRRGALQRQNTEAF
TRBV7-6	once	TRBJ2-6	ASSSQLSGANVLT
TRBV29-1	-	TRBJ2-5	SVGGTASGTQY
TRBV5-4	-	TRBJ2-2	ASRTGTSVTGELF
TRBV7-9	-	TRBJ2-1	ASSSKGGTYNEQF
TRBV28	few	TRBJ2-7	ASSSPRQGKKYEQY
TRBV7-2	-	TRBJ2-3	ASSWPTGAGVADTQY